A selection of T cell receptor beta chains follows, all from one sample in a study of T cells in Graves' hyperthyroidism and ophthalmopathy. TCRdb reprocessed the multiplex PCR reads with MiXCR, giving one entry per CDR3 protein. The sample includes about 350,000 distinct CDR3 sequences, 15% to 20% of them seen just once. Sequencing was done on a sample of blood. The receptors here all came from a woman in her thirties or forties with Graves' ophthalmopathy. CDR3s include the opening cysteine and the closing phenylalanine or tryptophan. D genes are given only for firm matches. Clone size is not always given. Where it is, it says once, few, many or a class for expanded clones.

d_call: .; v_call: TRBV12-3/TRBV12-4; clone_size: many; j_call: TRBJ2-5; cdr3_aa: CASSQNGQAGETQYF; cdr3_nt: TGTGCCAGCAGCCAAAATGGACAGGCGGGGGAGACCCAGTACTTC
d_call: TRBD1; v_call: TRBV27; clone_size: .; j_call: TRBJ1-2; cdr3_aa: CASSLAPQGASGYTF; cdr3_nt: TGTGCCAGCAGCCTAGCCCCACAGGGGGCATCCGGCTACACCTTC
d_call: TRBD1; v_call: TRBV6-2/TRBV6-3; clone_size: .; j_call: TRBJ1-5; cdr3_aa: CASSYSAGGSGQPQHF; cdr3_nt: TGTGCCAGCAGTTACTCTGCAGGGGGAAGTGGACAGCCCCAGCATTTT
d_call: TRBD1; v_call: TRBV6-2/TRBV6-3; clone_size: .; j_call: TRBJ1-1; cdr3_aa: CASSYSELTGEEAFF; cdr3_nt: TGTGCCAGCAGTTACTCGGAGTTGACAGGGGAGGAAGCTTTCTTT
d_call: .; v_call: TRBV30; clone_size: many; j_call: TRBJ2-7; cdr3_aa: CACGGRGPYEQYF; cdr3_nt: TGTGCCTGTGGGGGGCGCGGTCCCTACGAGCAGTACTTC
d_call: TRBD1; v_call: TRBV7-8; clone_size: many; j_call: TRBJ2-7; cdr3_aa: CASSLTWTGRLYEQYF; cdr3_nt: TGTGCCAGCAGCTTAACCTGGACAGGGAGACTCTACGAGCAGTACTTC
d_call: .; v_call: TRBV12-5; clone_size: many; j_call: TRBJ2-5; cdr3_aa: CASGLTGETQYF; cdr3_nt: TGTGCTAGTGGTTTGACAGGAGAGACCCAGTACTTC
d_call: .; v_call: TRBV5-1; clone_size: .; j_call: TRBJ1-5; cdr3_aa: CASSLGFGSNQPQHF; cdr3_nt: TGCGCCAGCAGCTTGGGGTTCGGTAGCAATCAGCCCCAGCATTTT
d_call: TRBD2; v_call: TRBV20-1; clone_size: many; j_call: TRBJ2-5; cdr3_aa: CSVLTSGVPGTQYF; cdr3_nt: TGCAGTGTTCTGACTAGCGGGGTCCCAGGGACCCAGTACTTC
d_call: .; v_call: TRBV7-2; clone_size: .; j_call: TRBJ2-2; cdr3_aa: CASSFRGSTGELFF; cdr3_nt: TGTGCCAGCAGCTTTAGGGGGTCCACCGGGGAGCTGTTTTTT
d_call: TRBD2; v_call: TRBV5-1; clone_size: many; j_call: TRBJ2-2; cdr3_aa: CASSLADGTSGRRTGELFF; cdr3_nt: TGCGCCAGCAGCCTTGCAGACGGGACTAGCGGGAGGCGCACCGGGGAGCTGTTTTTT
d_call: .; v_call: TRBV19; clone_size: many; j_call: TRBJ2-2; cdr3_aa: CATGKGTGELFF; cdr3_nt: TGTGCCACCGGCAAGGGCACCGGGGAGCTGTTTTTT
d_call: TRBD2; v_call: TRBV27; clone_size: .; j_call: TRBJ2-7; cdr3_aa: CASRLAGGPVNEQYF; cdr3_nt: TGTGCCAGCAGACTAGCGGGGGGCCCAGTTAACGAGCAGTACTTC
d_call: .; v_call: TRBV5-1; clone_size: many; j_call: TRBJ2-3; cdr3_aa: CASSFPPGRSGDTQYF; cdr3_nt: TGCGCCAGCAGCTTCCCACCCGGGAGATCCGGAGATACGCAGTATTTT
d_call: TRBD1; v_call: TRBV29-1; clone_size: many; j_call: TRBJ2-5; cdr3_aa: CSVGDRGRGEETQYF; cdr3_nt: TGCAGCGTCGGGGACAGGGGGCGCGGGGAAGAGACCCAGTACTTC
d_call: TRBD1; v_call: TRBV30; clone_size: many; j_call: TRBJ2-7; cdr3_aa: CAWSGQGPGYEQYF; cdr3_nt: TGTGCCTGGTCGGGACAGGGCCCCGGATACGAGCAGTACTTC
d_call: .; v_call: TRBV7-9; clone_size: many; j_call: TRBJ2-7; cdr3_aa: CASSLSPAYEQYF; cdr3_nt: TGTGCCAGCAGCTTAAGTCCCGCCTACGAGCAGTACTTC
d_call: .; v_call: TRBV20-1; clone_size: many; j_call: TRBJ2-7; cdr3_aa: CSARLSHRDTDYEQYF; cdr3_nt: TGCAGTGCTAGACTCTCGCACCGGGACACTGACTACGAGCAGTACTTC
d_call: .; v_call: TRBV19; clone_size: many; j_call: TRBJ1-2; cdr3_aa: CASSIGEDYGYTF; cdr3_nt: TGTGCCAGTAGTATCGGGGAGGACTATGGCTACACCTTC
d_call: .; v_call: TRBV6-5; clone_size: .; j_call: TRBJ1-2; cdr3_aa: CASSYLTGDYGYTF; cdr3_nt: TGTGCCAGCAGTTACTTGACAGGTGACTATGGCTACACCTTC